This TCR beta chain comes out of a study of siplizumab effects on memory and regulatory T cells. Clones were read by immunoSEQ multiplex PCR, and TCRdb kept only the in-frame ones, dropping some. The table has 87,000 or so clones, 75% to 90% seen once. Notes on the study in general: It seemed that naive T cells were more diverse than memory cells and were major contributors to the alloresponse. Proliferating Tregs in siplizumab cultures were never verified as suppressive.

The CDR3 is 11 residues long. Trimming stripped 6 bases from V and 10 bases from J, with 10 bases between. The germline CDR1 and CDR2 sequences are MNHEY and SVGAGI. Points on this clone: What it binds is unknown.

Sequencing was done on a sample of CD4+ T cells sorted from blood. This sequence joins TRBV6-5 and TRBJ2-1; D possibly corresponds to TRBD2 (6 bases). The receptor comes from a human donor in good health. CDR3 amino acids: CASRRDLEQFF. The CDR3 DNA follows: TGTGCCAGCAGACGGGACTTGGAGCAGTTCTTC.